The text below deals with one T cell receptor (beta chain). The data originate from a study of CD8+CD57+ T cells in acquired aplastic anemia. The TCR beta profiling, which covered VDJ combination and CDR3 sequence, was carried out using genomic DNA as the template. TCRdb re-analysed the reads in MiXCR, keeping a single row per CDR3 protein. The sample lists roughly 38,000 distinct CDR3 sequences, about 77% occurring once. Looked up from germline, CDR1 is SGHVS and CDR2 is FNYEAQ. The V gene lost 4 bases and the J gene lost 2 bases, with 9 bases spanning the gap. The CDR3 consists of 13 residues. The rearrangement uses TRBV7-6 and TRBJ2-7, with D possibly matching TRBD1 (6 bases). This clonotype was obtained from a human donor in good health, serving as a control. Sequences were obtained from sorted CD4+, CD8+, or CD8+CD57+ T cells (not recorded which) from PBMCs. The CDR3 region has the DNA TGTGCCAGCAGCTCAGGACAGACCTACGAGCAGTACTTC. Its translation: CASSSGQTYEQYF.